This T cell receptor beta chain is drawn from a study of CD4 T cells in relation to SARS-CoV-2 and coronaviruses (dated by TCRdb to 2020 to 2022). A note on the overall study: In the ViraFEST assay, PBMCs were cultured with antigen for approximately 10 days, after which TCR beta CDR3s were sequenced to identify antigen-specific clonal expansions. Across all 12 patients in the full convalescent cohort, ages ranged from roughly 20 to 72 years, with a median of 38. For other donors in the study, expansion assays were sequenced with a different, Illumina-based TCR-beta assay. HLA restriction was mapped for shared crossreactive spike epitopes using patient-derived lymphoblastoid cell lines. Memory CD4+ T cell crossreactivity between SARS-CoV-2 and common cold coronavirus spike proteins was assessed at the TCR clonotype level in the study. The approximately 12 convalescent patients included 8 males and 4 females; two subjects were Hispanic. The Adaptive Biotechnologies TCR-sequencing kit was used to sequence samples from a few pre-COVID donors and the naive versus memory experiments, whereas other data were Illumina-based.

What the work shows at the level of the full study, not this receptor alone: Memory CD4+ clonotypes crossrecognizing SARS-CoV-2 and at least one common cold coronavirus spike were found in 50% to 80% of donors. The study was constrained by small numbers of patients and of tested TCRs. Significantly weaker SARS-CoV-2-driven expansion was shown by crossreactive clones than by monoreactive clones, consistent with antigenic imprinting. Crossreactivity analysis centred on spike protein, so crossreactivity against other viral proteins was not assessed. No donor contributed both pre-pandemic and post-infection samples, which limited tracing the source of pre-existing responses. Sequencing of naive versus memory cells indicated that the assay detects memory recall responses, not primary responses primed during culture.

Survey-level immunoSEQ TCR-beta sequencing was performed on DNA from CEF-cultured naive and memory CD4+ T cells. The paper's processing steps were these. During preprocessing, nonproductive sequences were removed, as were CDR3s that did not start with C, did not end with F or W, or were shorter than 7 amino acids. The MANAFEST web app identified antigen-specific clonotypes based on expansion compared with the reference and other culture wells. A clone was considered positive if significant expansion relative to the reference culture was observed in 2 of 3 replicate wells at an FDR below 0.05. Positive clones also required significant expansion versus all other tandem wells and an odds ratio above 5. Cultured and uncultured naive and memory CD4+ repertoires were searched for previously identified spike- and CEF-reactive CDR3s. After three terminal residues were trimmed from each end, CDR3 homology was quantified as pairwise Levenshtein distance using the stringdist R package. TCRdb took over this immuneACCESS table, retaining in-frame rearrangements with V and J assigned. Such tables are incomplete; in checked studies, under half of the missing clones stem from an unresolved V gene, and the remainder is unexplained. V and J calls and clone size are given by that table; D and trimming were obtained from the DNA. The sample table shows about 34,000 clones, and about 70% are seen once. Together, the top ten hold under 3.5% of the sample.

Naive and memory CD4+ T cells were separated from cryopreserved PBMCs by first enriching for CD4 and then performing EasySep naive CD4+ T cell enrichment. For more than eight days, about 9.8 x 10^4 sorted naive or memory CD4+ T cells were cultured together with CEF peptides and T cell-depleted PBMCs at a 1:1 ratio. In general, triplicate replicate wells were used for every peptide culture condition. Ficoll-Paque PLUS gradient centrifugation was used to isolate PBMCs from either whole blood or leukapheresis product. The PBMCs went either fresh into the expansion assay or into cryopreservation at -140 degrees C. The QIAamp Micro DNA Kit was used to extract genomic DNA from the CD4+ T cells. On this clone itself: Its recognized antigen is unknown. Per-base qualities were not stored, and no clone one base away is much larger.

The germline V gene supplies CDR1 SGHTA and CDR2 FQGNSA. Spanning cysteine to phenylalanine, the CDR3 consists of 14 amino acids. Of all the DNA, just the CDR3 is kept, 42 bases in frame from base 1. Trimmed from V: 3 bases; trimmed from J: 6 bases; junction bases lacking a gene match: 6. The chain joins TRBV7-2 to TRBJ2-3, with 7 bases matching TRBD2. The clonotype was recovered from an adult with COVID-19. The sample taken for sequencing was memory CD4+ T cells from PBMCs, cultured in vitro. This specimen's cell subset or site label, interpreted: memory (non-naive) CD4+ T cells. The DNA reads as follows: TGTGCCAGCAGCTTGGGAGGGCCAAGTGATACGCAGTATTTT. Its protein is CASSLGGPSDTQYF.